A single sample gave rise to the 12 T cell receptor beta chains below, sequenced in a study of cytomegalovirus exposure and HLA in healthy donors. Amplification used 60 Vbeta primers and 13 Jbeta primers. Only in-frame clones appear in the TCRdb table, and some are missing; sequencing was by immunoSEQ multiplex PCR. The sample's table shows tens of thousands of clones. What was sequenced was PBMCs. The source is a middle-aged woman in good health and CMV-seronegative.

The chain recombines TRBV5-1 with TRBJ2-1, with 15 bases that match TRBD2. The germline V gene has CDR1 SGHRS and CDR2 YFSETQ. With 4 bases clipped from V and 6 bases from J, the junction kept 8 bases outside the gene matches. This CDR3 has 17 residues. The CDR3 spells CASSQRTSGGAANEQFF. CDR3 nucleotides: TGCGCCAGCAGCCAAAGGACTAGCGGGGGGGCCGCCAATGAGCAGTTCTTC. The full variable domain, its missing parts supplied by reference TRBV5-1 and TRBJ2-1, is KAGVTQTPRYLIKTRGQQVTLSCSPISGHRSVSWYQQTPGQGLQFLFEYFSETQRNKGNFPGRFSGRQFSNSRSEMNVSTLELGDSALYLCASSQRTSGGAANEQFFGPGTRLTVL.

The gene calls are TRBV6-4 and TRBJ2-1, with D tentatively TRBD2 (5 bases). This CDR3 is 15 amino acids long. Germline assignment: CDR1 MRHNA and CDR2 SNTAGT. V lost 0 bases and J 5 bases, leaving 11 bases between the germline ends. DNA for the CDR3: TGTGCCAGCAGTGACTCCCAGGACTCAAACAATGAGCAGTTCTTC. This codes for CASSDSQDSNNEQFF.

CDR3 in DNA: TGTGCCAGCAGCTTGGCTCGGCGGGGAGGAGGGGACGAGCAGTACTTC. Translated, it gives CASSLARRGGGDEQYF. The rearrangement uses TRBV5-4 and TRBJ2-7; weak D call: TRBD2 (6 bases). The CDR3 is 16 residues long. CDR1 and CDR2 from the germline V gene are SGHNT and YYREEE (reference sequence). V lost 0 bases and J 5 bases, leaving 18 bases between the germline ends.

The gene calls are TRBV19 and TRBJ1-3, with D perhaps TRBD1 (5 bases). This CDR3 contains 15 residues. The germline gives CDR1 LNHDA, CDR2 SQIVND (reference sequence). With 4 bases removed from V and 0 bases from J, the gap between germline ends came to 10 bases. As DNA, the CDR3 is TGTGCCAGTAGTACGATAGGGGACTCTGGAAACACCATATATTTT. Its protein is CASSTIGDSGNTIYF.

The J gene is TRBJ1-2, the V gene TRBV28; 10 nucleotides agree with TRBD1. The CDR3 is 18 amino acids. V was pared by 6 bases and J by 5 bases, with 18 bases of the junction left unmatched. The germline gives CDR1 MDHEN, CDR2 SYDVKM. In nucleotides, the CDR3 is TGTGCCAGCAGCGATACACGGACAGGGGGATGGAGTGGATATGGCTACACCTTC. Translation gives CASSDTRTGGWSGYGYTF.

The chain links TRBV18 to TRBJ2-7; TRBD1 matches at 9 bases. The germline V gene encodes CDR1 KGHSH and CDR2 LQKENI. This CDR3 contains 15 residues. The J segment lost 3 bases and the V segment lost 5 bases, leaving 8 bases of the junction unmatched. The CDR3 is CASSTSGTGLYEQYF. CDR3 nucleotide sequence: TGTGCCAGCTCAACGTCCGGGACAGGGCTCTACGAGCAGTACTTC. Supplemented by reference TRBV18 and TRBJ2-7, the full variable domain reads NAGVMQNPRHLVRRRGQEARLRCSPMKGHSHVYWYRQLPEEGLKFMVYLQKENIIDESGMPKERFSAEFPKEGPSILRIQQVVRGDSAAYFCASSTSGTGLYEQYFGPGTRLTVT.

The chain uses TRBV6-6 and TRBJ1-3; D remains unclear. Germline V gives CDR1 MNHNY, CDR2 SVGAGI (reference sequence). This CDR3 contains 14 residues. V gave up 3 bases and J gave up 0 bases, with 6 bases separating them. The CDR3 DNA is TGTGCCAGCAGTTATTCGGGCTCTGGAAACACCATATATTTT. Its protein product is CASSYSGSGNTIYF.

The chain joins TRBV4-3 to TRBJ1-2; tentative D call: TRBD1 (5 bases). Germline V gene data show CDR1 as LGHNA and CDR2 as YSLEER. This CDR3 spans 17 amino acids. V was cut by 0 bases and J by 10 bases, with 24 bases left in between. The CDR3 DNA is TGCGCCAGCAGCCAAGATCTCACCCAGGGTGTCACTATGCCCTACACCTTC. Its protein product is CASSQDLTQGVTMPYTF.

The chain couples TRBV5-1 to TRBJ2-1; TRBD2 is a possible D gene (5 bases). V lost 0 bases, J lost 10 bases, and 11 bases lay in between. This CDR3 has 13 amino acids. Germline CDR1 reads SGHRS; CDR2 reads YFSETQ. In DNA, the CDR3 is TGCGCCAGCAGCTTGGCCAGCGGTGGGGAGCAGTTCTTC. Amino acids: CASSLASGGEQFF.

The CDR3 nucleotides are TGTGCCAGCAGTGACTCGACTAGCGGGAGCAATGAGCAGTTCTTC. Amino acids: CASSDSTSGSNEQFF. The genes are TRBV6-4 and TRBJ2-1, with 12 bases aligning to TRBD2. CDR3 length equals 15 residues. With 0 bases clipped from V and 6 bases from J, the junction kept 0 bases outside the gene matches. Germline V gene lookup returns CDR1 MRHNA and CDR2 SNTAGT.

V is TRBV10-3 and J is TRBJ2-7, with a possible D match to TRBD2 (5 bases). Germline values: CDR1 ENHRY, CDR2 SYGVKD. There are 14 residues in the CDR3. The V end was cut by 2 bases, the J end by 2 bases, with 10 bases between. The CDR3 region has the DNA TGTGCCATCAGTGAGGGGCTAGCCGCCTACGAGCAGTACTTC. This translates into CAISEGLAAYEQYF.

V usage is TRBV7-9 and J usage is TRBJ2-1; 15 bases are shared with TRBD2. This CDR3 is 19 amino acids long. CDR1 and CDR2 from the germline V gene are SEHNR and FQNEAQ (reference sequence). Trimming took 1 base from V and 8 from J; bases not matched to a gene: 12. CDR3 amino acids: CASSLGTSGGASRRDEQFF. In DNA, the CDR3 is TGTGCCAGCAGCTTAGGGACTAGCGGGGGGGCCTCTCGTAGGGATGAGCAGTTCTTC.